A selection of T cell receptor beta chains follows, all from one sample in a study of T cells after yellow fever vaccination. TCRdb processed the 5' RACE reads anew with MiXCR; each CDR3 protein has one entry. Of some 300,000 distinct CDR3 sequences detected, roughly 3.5% appear once; the ten largest clones hold about 25%. The source was PBMCs, collected on the day of the yellow fever booster vaccination. All receptors derive from a young man who received the YFV17D yellow fever vaccine. Each CDR3 is given with its conserved first and last residue. A D gene is named only where the DNA matches it firmly. Some rows have no size entry. The others give once, few or many, or a class for an expanded clone.

j_call: TRBJ2-7; clone_size: few; d_call: TRBD1; v_call: TRBV7-9; cdr3_nt: TGTGCCAGCAGCTTAAGACAGGGGGCCACCTACGAGCAGTACTTC; cdr3_aa: CASSLRQGATYEQYF
j_call: TRBJ2-2; clone_size: few; d_call: .; v_call: TRBV7-3; cdr3_nt: TGTGCCAGCAGCTCCGGGGGCTGGGGCGGGGAGCTGTTTTTT; cdr3_aa: CASSSGGWGGELFF
j_call: TRBJ2-3; clone_size: few; d_call: .; v_call: TRBV5-1; cdr3_nt: TGCGCCAGCAGCACCGACAGGGATACGCAGTATTTT; cdr3_aa: CASSTDRDTQYF
j_call: TRBJ2-2; clone_size: few; d_call: TRBD2; v_call: TRBV3-1; cdr3_nt: TGTGCCAGCGGCGCTAGCGGGGGCGGCGGCACCGGGGAGCTGTTTTTT; cdr3_aa: CASGASGGGGTGELFF
j_call: TRBJ2-5; clone_size: many; d_call: TRBD1; v_call: TRBV5-1; cdr3_nt: TGCGCCAGCAGCTTGGCCGAGGGGGCAAAAGAGACCCAGTACTTC; cdr3_aa: CASSLAEGAKETQYF
j_call: TRBJ2-1; clone_size: few; d_call: TRBD2; v_call: TRBV12-5; cdr3_nt: TGTGCTAGTGGTCCTCCCCTAGCGGGGGTTAGGAGCGAGCAGTTCTTC; cdr3_aa: CASGPPLAGVRSEQFF
j_call: TRBJ2-3; clone_size: many; d_call: .; v_call: TRBV5-5; cdr3_nt: TGTGCCAGCAGCTTGGCCGTCGCCACAGATACGCAGTATTTT; cdr3_aa: CASSLAVATDTQYF
j_call: TRBJ2-3; clone_size: .; d_call: .; v_call: TRBV2; cdr3_nt: TGTGCCAGCATTCTAGAGGGGTCAGATACGCAGTATTTT; cdr3_aa: CASILEGSDTQYF
j_call: TRBJ2-1; clone_size: many; d_call: .; v_call: TRBV29-1; cdr3_nt: TGCAGCGCATCATACAATGAGCAGTTCTTC; cdr3_aa: CSASYNEQFF
j_call: TRBJ2-3; clone_size: few; d_call: .; v_call: TRBV30; cdr3_nt: TGTGCCTGGGGTACGGGAACTAGCACAGATACGCAGTATTTT; cdr3_aa: CAWGTGTSTDTQYF
j_call: TRBJ2-1; clone_size: many; d_call: .; v_call: TRBV5-1; cdr3_nt: TGCGCCAGCAGTAAGAGCTCCTACAATGAGCAGTTCTTC; cdr3_aa: CASSKSSYNEQFF
j_call: TRBJ1-6; clone_size: .; d_call: .; v_call: TRBV20-1; cdr3_nt: TGCAGTGCCTCGGCCGAAGGGGCCTATAATTCACCCCTCCACTTT; cdr3_aa: CSASAEGAYNSPLHF
j_call: TRBJ2-7; clone_size: many; d_call: TRBD2; v_call: TRBV7-9; cdr3_nt: TGTGCCAGCAGCGCGCGGGGGGGAGGGACCGGCGCCTACGAGCAGTACTTC; cdr3_aa: CASSARGGGTGAYEQYF
j_call: TRBJ2-5; clone_size: .; d_call: TRBD1; v_call: TRBV7-2; cdr3_nt: TGTGCCAGCCGTGACAGGGAAGATAAGACCCAGTACTTC; cdr3_aa: CASRDREDKTQYF
j_call: TRBJ2-3; clone_size: many; d_call: .; v_call: TRBV5-1; cdr3_nt: TGCGCCAGCAGCTTGGCCCCTCGCGGGGCCGCCGGTGCAGATACGCAGTATTTT; cdr3_aa: CASSLAPRGAAGADTQYF
j_call: TRBJ2-5; clone_size: .; d_call: TRBD1; v_call: TRBV29-1; cdr3_nt: TGCAGCGTTGGTGGGACAGGGGTGCTAGAGACCCAGTACTTC; cdr3_aa: CSVGGTGVLETQYF
j_call: TRBJ2-1; clone_size: .; d_call: TRBD1; v_call: TRBV7-7; cdr3_nt: TGTGCCAGAAGCTTTTGGACAGGGGGGGAGCAGTTCTTC; cdr3_aa: CARSFWTGGEQFF
j_call: TRBJ2-1; clone_size: few; d_call: TRBD2; v_call: TRBV19; cdr3_nt: TGTGCCAGTAGCTGGGGGGGGAGGTCCTACAATGAGCAGTTCTTC; cdr3_aa: CASSWGGRSYNEQFF
j_call: TRBJ2-7; clone_size: few; d_call: .; v_call: TRBV6-5; cdr3_nt: TGTGCCAGCAGTTACAAGGGTGCCTATTACGAGCAGTACTTC; cdr3_aa: CASSYKGAYYEQYF
j_call: TRBJ2-1; clone_size: .; d_call: .; v_call: TRBV20-1; cdr3_nt: TGCAGTGCTAGGGGCAGGGTCCAGCAGTTCTTC; cdr3_aa: CSARGRVQQFF
j_call: TRBJ2-3; clone_size: few; d_call: TRBD2; v_call: TRBV7-2; cdr3_nt: TGTGCCAGCAGCTCGGGACTAGTGGTGGATACGCAGTATTTT; cdr3_aa: CASSSGLVVDTQYF
j_call: TRBJ1-3; clone_size: few; d_call: TRBD1; v_call: TRBV4-3; cdr3_nt: TGCGCCAGCAGCCAAGTCAAGGGGGCGAAGAACACCATATATTTT; cdr3_aa: CASSQVKGAKNTIYF
j_call: TRBJ2-2; clone_size: many; d_call: .; v_call: TRBV5-1; cdr3_nt: TGCGCCAGCAGCTTGCCGAGGAACACCGGGGAGCTGTTTTTT; cdr3_aa: CASSLPRNTGELFF
j_call: TRBJ2-5; clone_size: many; d_call: .; v_call: TRBV5-1; cdr3_nt: TGCGCCAGCAGCTTGGTGGATGGTCAAGAGACCCAGTACTTC; cdr3_aa: CASSLVDGQETQYF
j_call: TRBJ1-5; clone_size: .; d_call: TRBD1; v_call: TRBV12-3/TRBV12-4; cdr3_nt: TGTGCCAGCAGGGGCCAGGGGGCCAGCAATCAGCCCCAGCATTTT; cdr3_aa: CASRGQGASNQPQHF
j_call: TRBJ2-3; clone_size: many; d_call: .; v_call: TRBV25-1; cdr3_nt: TGTGCCAGCAGTGAACCAACTGGACAGAGCAGCACAGATACGCAGTATTTT; cdr3_aa: CASSEPTGQSSTDTQYF
j_call: TRBJ1-2; clone_size: few; d_call: .; v_call: TRBV7-9; cdr3_nt: TGTGCCAGCAGCTACCCAGTGGGAGTAGGTGGCTACACCTTC; cdr3_aa: CASSYPVGVGGYTF
j_call: TRBJ2-1; clone_size: many; d_call: TRBD2; v_call: TRBV6-5; cdr3_nt: TGTGCCAGCAGTCCCGGGACTAACAATGAGCAGTTCTTC; cdr3_aa: CASSPGTNNEQFF
j_call: TRBJ2-2; clone_size: many; d_call: .; v_call: TRBV4-3; cdr3_nt: TGCGCCAGCGGGAGCGGAGTGAACACCGGGGAGCTGTTTTTT; cdr3_aa: CASGSGVNTGELFF
j_call: TRBJ2-3; clone_size: few; d_call: .; v_call: TRBV6-2/TRBV6-3; cdr3_nt: TGTGCCAGCAACTACCCGGCGGGACTTCCACGCCGAAGAGATACGCAGTATTTT; cdr3_aa: CASNYPAGLPRRRDTQYF
j_call: TRBJ2-3; clone_size: many; d_call: .; v_call: TRBV20-1; cdr3_nt: TGCAGTGCTAGACTAGTAGGGGGAGATACGCAGTATTTT; cdr3_aa: CSARLVGGDTQYF
j_call: TRBJ1-5; clone_size: few; d_call: .; v_call: TRBV25-1; cdr3_nt: TGTGCCAGCAGTGAATATACAGATTTTCAGCCCCAGCATTTT; cdr3_aa: CASSEYTDFQPQHF
j_call: TRBJ1-2; clone_size: .; d_call: .; v_call: TRBV5-4; cdr3_nt: TGTGCCAGCAGCCCACCCACAGGGTCGGGCTATGGCTACACCTTC; cdr3_aa: CASSPPTGSGYGYTF
j_call: TRBJ2-1; clone_size: many; d_call: .; v_call: TRBV5-1; cdr3_nt: TGCGCCAGCAGCTTGGCGGGCAACCCCTCCTACAATGAGCAGTTCTTC; cdr3_aa: CASSLAGNPSYNEQFF
j_call: TRBJ1-2; clone_size: many; d_call: .; v_call: TRBV5-8; cdr3_nt: TGTGCCAGCAGCTTGTTAGTTAACTATGGCTACACCTTC; cdr3_aa: CASSLLVNYGYTF
j_call: TRBJ2-3; clone_size: few; d_call: TRBD1; v_call: TRBV19; cdr3_nt: TGTGCCAGTAGTTTTACCGGGACAGGCACAGATACGCAGTATTTT; cdr3_aa: CASSFTGTGTDTQYF
j_call: TRBJ2-7; clone_size: many; d_call: .; v_call: TRBV12-5; cdr3_nt: TGTGCTAGTGGTCACGGGGGCTACGAGCAGTACTTC; cdr3_aa: CASGHGGYEQYF
j_call: TRBJ2-5; clone_size: many; d_call: TRBD1; v_call: TRBV29-1; cdr3_nt: TGCAGCGTTCAGGGGGTGGGTGGAGAGACCCAGTACTTC; cdr3_aa: CSVQGVGGETQYF
j_call: TRBJ2-5; clone_size: few; d_call: TRBD2; v_call: TRBV15; cdr3_nt: TGTGCCACCAGCAGACCAGCGGGGGGCCACGAGACCCAGTACTTC; cdr3_aa: CATSRPAGGHETQYF
j_call: TRBJ2-2; clone_size: .; d_call: .; v_call: TRBV24-1; cdr3_nt: TGTGCCACCAGTGTCGGCAGGGGCGGGATCGGGGAGCTGTTTTTT; cdr3_aa: CATSVGRGGIGELFF
j_call: TRBJ1-2; clone_size: many; d_call: TRBD1; v_call: TRBV7-8; cdr3_nt: TGTGCCAGCAGCTTAGACGCGGCAGGGGGCTACCCTGGCTACACCTTC; cdr3_aa: CASSLDAAGGYPGYTF
j_call: TRBJ1-1; clone_size: many; d_call: .; v_call: TRBV5-1; cdr3_nt: TGCGCCAGCAGCTTGGCCAACGGGGAAGTAACTGAAGCTTTCTTT; cdr3_aa: CASSLANGEVTEAFF
j_call: TRBJ2-2; clone_size: few; d_call: .; v_call: TRBV7-2; cdr3_nt: TGTGCCAGCAGCTTATCGGCCCTTTCGAGCACCGGGGAGCTGTTTTTT; cdr3_aa: CASSLSALSSTGELFF
j_call: TRBJ2-5; clone_size: few; d_call: TRBD2; v_call: TRBV25-1; cdr3_nt: TGTGCCACCTCCGGGACGGGGGGGAAGACCCAGTACTTC; cdr3_aa: CATSGTGGKTQYF
j_call: TRBJ2-5; clone_size: few; d_call: TRBD2; v_call: TRBV5-4; cdr3_nt: TGTGCCAGCAGCCTCGGGGGGGCCGAAGAGACCCAGTACTTC; cdr3_aa: CASSLGGAEETQYF
j_call: TRBJ2-1; clone_size: few; d_call: TRBD1; v_call: TRBV2; cdr3_nt: TGTGCCAGCAGTGGACAGGGACAGGGTCTCTACAATGAGCAGTTCTTC; cdr3_aa: CASSGQGQGLYNEQFF
j_call: TRBJ1-4; clone_size: .; d_call: .; v_call: TRBV4-3; cdr3_nt: TGCGCCAGCAGCCAAGGGGAAGGGGTCGACGAAAAACTGTTTTTT; cdr3_aa: CASSQGEGVDEKLFF
j_call: TRBJ2-1; clone_size: many; d_call: .; v_call: TRBV11-2; cdr3_nt: TGTGCCAGCAGTCGGGGGGCCTACAGCGAGCAGTTCTTC; cdr3_aa: CASSRGAYSEQFF